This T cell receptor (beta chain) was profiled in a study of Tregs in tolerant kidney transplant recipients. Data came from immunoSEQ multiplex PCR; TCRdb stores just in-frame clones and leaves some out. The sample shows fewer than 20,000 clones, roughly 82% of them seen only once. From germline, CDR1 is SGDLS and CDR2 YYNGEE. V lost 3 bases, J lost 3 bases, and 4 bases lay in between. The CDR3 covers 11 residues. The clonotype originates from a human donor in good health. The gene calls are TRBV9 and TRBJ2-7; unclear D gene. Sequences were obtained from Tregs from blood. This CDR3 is CASSAYYEQYF. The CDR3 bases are TGTGCCAGCAGCGCGTACTACGAGCAGTACTTC.